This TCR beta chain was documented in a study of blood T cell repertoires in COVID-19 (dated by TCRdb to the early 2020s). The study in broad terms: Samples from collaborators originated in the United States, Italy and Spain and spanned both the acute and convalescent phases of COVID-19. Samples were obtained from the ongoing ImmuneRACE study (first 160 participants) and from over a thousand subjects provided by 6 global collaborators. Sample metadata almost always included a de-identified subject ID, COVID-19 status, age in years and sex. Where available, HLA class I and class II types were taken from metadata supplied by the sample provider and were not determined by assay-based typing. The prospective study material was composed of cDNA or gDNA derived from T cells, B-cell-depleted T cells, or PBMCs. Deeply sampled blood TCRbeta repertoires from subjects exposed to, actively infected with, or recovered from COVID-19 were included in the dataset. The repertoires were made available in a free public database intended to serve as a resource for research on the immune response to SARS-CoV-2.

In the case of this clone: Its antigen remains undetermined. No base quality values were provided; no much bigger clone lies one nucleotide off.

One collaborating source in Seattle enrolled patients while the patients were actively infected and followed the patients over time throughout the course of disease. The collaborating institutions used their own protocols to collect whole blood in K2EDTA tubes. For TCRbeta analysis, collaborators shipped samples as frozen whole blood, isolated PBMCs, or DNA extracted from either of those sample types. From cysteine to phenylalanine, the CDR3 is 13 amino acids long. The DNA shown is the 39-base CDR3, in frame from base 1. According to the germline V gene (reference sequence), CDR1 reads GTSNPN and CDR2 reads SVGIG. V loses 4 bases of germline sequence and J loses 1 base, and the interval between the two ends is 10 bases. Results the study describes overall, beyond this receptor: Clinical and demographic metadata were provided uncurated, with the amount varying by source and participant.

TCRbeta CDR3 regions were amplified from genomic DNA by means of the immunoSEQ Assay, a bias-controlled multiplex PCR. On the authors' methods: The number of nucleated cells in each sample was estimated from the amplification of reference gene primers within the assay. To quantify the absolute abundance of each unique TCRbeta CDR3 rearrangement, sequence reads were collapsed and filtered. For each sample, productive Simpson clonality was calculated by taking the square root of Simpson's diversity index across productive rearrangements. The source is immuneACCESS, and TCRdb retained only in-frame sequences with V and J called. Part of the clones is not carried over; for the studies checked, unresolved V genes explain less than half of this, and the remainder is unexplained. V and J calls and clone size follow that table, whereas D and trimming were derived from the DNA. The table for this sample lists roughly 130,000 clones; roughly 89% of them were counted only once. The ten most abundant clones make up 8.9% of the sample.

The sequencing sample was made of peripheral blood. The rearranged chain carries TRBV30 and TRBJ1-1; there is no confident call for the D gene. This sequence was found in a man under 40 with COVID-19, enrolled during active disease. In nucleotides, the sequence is TGTGCCTGGACCAGGATGAAGAACACTGAAGCTTTCTTT. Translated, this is CAWTRMKNTEAFF.